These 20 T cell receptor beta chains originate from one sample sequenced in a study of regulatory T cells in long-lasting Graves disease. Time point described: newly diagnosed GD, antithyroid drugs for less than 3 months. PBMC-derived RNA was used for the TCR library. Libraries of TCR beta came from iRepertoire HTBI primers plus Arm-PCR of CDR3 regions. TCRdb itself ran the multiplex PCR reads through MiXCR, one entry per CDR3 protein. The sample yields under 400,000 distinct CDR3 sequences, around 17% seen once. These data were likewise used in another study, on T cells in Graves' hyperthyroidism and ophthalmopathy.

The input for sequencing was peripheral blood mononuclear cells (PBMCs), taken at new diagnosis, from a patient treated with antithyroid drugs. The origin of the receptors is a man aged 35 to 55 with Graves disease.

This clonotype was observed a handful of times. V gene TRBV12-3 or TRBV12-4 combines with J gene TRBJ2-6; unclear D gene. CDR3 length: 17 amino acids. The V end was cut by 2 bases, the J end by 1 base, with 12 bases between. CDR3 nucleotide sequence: TGTGCCAGCAGTTTACCATCCGGTAGGTCTGGGGCCAACGTCCTGACTTTC. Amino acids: CASSLPSGRSGANVLTF.

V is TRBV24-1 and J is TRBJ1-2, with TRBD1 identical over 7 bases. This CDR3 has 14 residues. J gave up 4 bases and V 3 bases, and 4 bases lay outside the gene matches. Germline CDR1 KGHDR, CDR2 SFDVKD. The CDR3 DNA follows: TGTGCCACCAGTGATACCACAGGGGTCTATGGCTACACCTTC. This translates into CATSDTTGVYGYTF.

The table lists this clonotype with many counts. In nucleotides, the CDR3 is TGTGCCAGCAGTTTTCATGGGACAGCCTACGAGCAGTACTTC. It is translated as CASSFHGTAYEQYF. This chain uses TRBV12-3 or TRBV12-4 with TRBJ2-7, with TRBD1 identical over 7 bases. The junction had 4 bases not matched to a gene; V was cut back by 3 bases and J by 2 bases. CDR3 size: 14 residues.

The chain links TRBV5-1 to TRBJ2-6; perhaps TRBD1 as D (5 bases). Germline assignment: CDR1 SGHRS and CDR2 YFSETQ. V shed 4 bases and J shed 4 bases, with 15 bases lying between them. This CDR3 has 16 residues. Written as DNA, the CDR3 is TGCGCCAGCAGCAGAGCAGGGAATTTCGGGGCCAACGTCCTGACTTTC. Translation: CASSRAGNFGANVLTF.

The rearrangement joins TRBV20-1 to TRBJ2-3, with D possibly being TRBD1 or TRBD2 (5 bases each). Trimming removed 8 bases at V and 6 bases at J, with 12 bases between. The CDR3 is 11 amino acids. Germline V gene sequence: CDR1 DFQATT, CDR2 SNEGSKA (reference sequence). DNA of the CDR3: TGCAGTAGAGGGGCCCGGGATACGCAGTATTTT. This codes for CSRGARDTQYF.

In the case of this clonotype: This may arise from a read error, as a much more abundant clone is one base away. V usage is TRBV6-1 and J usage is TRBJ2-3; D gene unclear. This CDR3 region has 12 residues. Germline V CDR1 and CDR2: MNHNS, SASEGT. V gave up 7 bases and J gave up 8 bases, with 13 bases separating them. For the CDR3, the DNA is TGTGCCAGCACGAGCTGGACGGGTACGCAGTATTTT. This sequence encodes CASTSWTGTQYF.

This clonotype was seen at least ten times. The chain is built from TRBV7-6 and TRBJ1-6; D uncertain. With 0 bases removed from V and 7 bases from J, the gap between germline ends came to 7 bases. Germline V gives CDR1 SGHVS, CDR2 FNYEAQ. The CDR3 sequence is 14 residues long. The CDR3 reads CASSLASTNSPLHF. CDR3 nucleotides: TGTGCCAGCAGCTTAGCCAGTACCAATTCACCCCTCCACTTT.

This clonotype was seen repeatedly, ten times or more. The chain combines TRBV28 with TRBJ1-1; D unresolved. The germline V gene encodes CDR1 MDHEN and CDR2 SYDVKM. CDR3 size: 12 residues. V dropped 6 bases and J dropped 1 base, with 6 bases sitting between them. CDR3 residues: CASSHQNTEAFF. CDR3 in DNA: TGTGCCAGCAGCCACCAGAACACTGAAGCTTTCTTT.

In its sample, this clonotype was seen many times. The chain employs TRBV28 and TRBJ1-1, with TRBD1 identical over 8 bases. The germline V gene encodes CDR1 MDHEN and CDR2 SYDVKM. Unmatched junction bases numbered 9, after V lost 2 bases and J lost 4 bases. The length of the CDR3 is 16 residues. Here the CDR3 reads CASSLPPGRGRTEAFF. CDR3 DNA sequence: TGTGCCAGCAGTTTACCCCCTGGCAGGGGGCGCACTGAAGCTTTCTTT.

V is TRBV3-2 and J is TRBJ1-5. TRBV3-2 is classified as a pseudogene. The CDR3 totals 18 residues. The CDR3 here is CTSSLDRLGKSSNQPQHF. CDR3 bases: TGTACCAGCAGCCTCGACAGACTAGGAAAGTCGAGCAATCAGCCCCAGCATTTT.

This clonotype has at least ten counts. The CDR3 region has the DNA TGTGCCAGCAGTGTTATCGTCGGTAGTAGGCATTTT. Protein: CASSVIVGSRHF. The chain links TRBV2 to TRBJ1-5; D gene unclear. The CDR3 extends over 12 amino acids. Germline loops: CDR1 SNHLY, CDR2 FYNNEI. With 4 bases removed from V and 15 bases from J, the gap between germline ends came to 16 bases.

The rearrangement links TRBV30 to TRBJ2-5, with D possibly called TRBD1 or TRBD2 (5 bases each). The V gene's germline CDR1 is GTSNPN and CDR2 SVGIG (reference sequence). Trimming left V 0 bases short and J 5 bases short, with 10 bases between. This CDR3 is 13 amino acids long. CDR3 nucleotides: TGTGCCTGGAGTGTATTGGGGGTCGAGACCCAGTACTTC. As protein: CAWSVLGVETQYF.

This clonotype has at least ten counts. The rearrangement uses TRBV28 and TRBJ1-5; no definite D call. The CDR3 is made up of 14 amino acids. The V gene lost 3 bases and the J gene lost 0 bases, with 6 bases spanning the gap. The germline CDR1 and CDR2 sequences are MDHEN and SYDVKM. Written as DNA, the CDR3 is TGTGCCAGCAGTTTCCTTTATAGCAATCAGCCCCAGCATTTT. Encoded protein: CASSFLYSNQPQHF. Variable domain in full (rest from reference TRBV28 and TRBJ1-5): DVKVTQSSRYLVKRTGEKVFLECVQDMDHENMFWYRQDPGLGLRLIYFSYDVKMKEKGDIPEGYSVSREKKERFSLILESASTNQTSMYLCASSFLYSNQPQHFGDGTRLSIL.

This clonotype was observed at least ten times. The CDR3: CATSDGGAHNEQFF. For the CDR3, the DNA is TGTGCCACCAGTGATGGCGGGGCACACAATGAGCAGTTCTTC. The V gene is TRBV24-1, the J gene TRBJ2-1; D perhaps matches TRBD2 (6 bases). Germline V gene data show CDR1 as KGHDR and CDR2 as SFDVKD. V was pared by 3 bases and J by 5 bases, with 10 bases between. The CDR3 is made up of 14 amino acids.

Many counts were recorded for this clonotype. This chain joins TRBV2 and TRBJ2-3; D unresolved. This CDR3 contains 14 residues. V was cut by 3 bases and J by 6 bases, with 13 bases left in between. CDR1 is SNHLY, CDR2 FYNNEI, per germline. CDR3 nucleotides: TGTGCCAGCAGTGAGGGGTTGGCCCTTGATACGCAGTATTTT. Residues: CASSEGLALDTQYF.

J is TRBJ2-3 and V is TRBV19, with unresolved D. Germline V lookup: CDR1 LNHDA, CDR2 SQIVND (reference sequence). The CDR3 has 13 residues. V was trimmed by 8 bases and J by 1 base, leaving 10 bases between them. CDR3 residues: CASGAYRTDTQYF. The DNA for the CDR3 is TGTGCCAGTGGAGCGTACCGCACAGATACGCAGTATTTT. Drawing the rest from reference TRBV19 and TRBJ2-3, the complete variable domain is DGGITQSPKYLFRKEGQNVTLSCEQNLNHDAMYWYRQDPGQGLRLIYYSQIVNDFQKGDIAEGYSVSREKKESFPLTVTSAQKNPTAFYLCASGAYRTDTQYFGPGTRLTVL.

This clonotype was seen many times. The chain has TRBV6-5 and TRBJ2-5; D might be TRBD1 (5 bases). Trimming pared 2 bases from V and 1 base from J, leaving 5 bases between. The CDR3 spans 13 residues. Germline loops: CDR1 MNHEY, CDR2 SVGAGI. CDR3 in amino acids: CASSYGAQETQYF. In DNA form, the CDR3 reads TGTGCCAGCAGTTACGGGGCCCAAGAGACCCAGTACTTC.

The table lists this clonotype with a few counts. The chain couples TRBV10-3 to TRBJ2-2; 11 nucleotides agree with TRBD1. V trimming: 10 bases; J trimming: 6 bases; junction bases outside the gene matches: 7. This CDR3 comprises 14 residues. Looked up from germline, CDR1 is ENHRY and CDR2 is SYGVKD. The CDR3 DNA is TGTGCCACCACCGGGACAGGGGGGTCCGGGGAGCTGTTTTTT. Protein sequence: CATTGTGGSGELFF.

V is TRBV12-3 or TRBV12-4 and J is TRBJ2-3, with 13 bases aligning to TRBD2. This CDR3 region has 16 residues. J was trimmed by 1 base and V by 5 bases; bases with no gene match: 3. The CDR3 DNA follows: TGTGCCAGCAGTACTACTAGCGGGAGGGGCACAGATACGCAGTATTTT. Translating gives CASSTTSGRGTDTQYF.

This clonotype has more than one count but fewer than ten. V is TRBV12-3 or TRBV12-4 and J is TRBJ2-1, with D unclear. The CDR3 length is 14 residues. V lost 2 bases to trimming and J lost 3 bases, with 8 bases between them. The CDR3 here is CASSLIGYYNEQFF. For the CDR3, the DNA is TGTGCCAGCAGTTTAATTGGGTACTACAATGAGCAGTTCTTC.